Shown below are 21 T cell receptor beta chains from a single sample sequenced in a study of radiotherapy plus CTLA-4 blockade in lung cancer. Libraries were prepared by immunoSEQ multiplex PCR; TCRdb keeps only in-frame clonotypes and omits some of them. The sample contains tens of thousands of clones, about 80% of which appear only once. This specimen consisted of peripheral blood, obtained from a patient treated with radiotherapy plus ipilimumab. The receptors were gathered from a human donor with non-small cell lung cancer who had stable disease on radiotherapy plus ipilimumab.

The chain joins TRBV6-6 to TRBJ2-1; D is tentatively TRBD1 or TRBD2 (5 bases each). This CDR3 has 15 residues. Trimming took 0 bases from V and 8 from J, leaving 14 bases between them. Germline CDR1 MNHNY, CDR2 SVGAGI (reference sequence). The CDR3 spells CASSYSPARGDEQFF. The CDR3 DNA reads TGTGCCAGCAGTTACTCCCCAGCCCGAGGGGATGAGCAGTTCTTC.

V gene TRBV19 combines with J gene TRBJ2-5; 8 nucleotides agree with TRBD1. Looked up from germline, CDR1 is LNHDA and CDR2 is SQIVND (reference sequence). V shed 3 bases and J 4 bases; nucleotides not matched to a gene: 16. The CDR3 consists of 18 residues. As DNA, the CDR3 is TGTGCCAGTAGTATGTCGACAGGGGACCTTATCGGCGGAGAGACCCAGTACTTC. This encodes CASSMSTGDLIGGETQYF.

The chain joins TRBV30 to TRBJ1-1, with D hard to call. The V end was cut by 1 base, the J end by 2 bases, with 11 bases between. This CDR3 has 14 amino acids. Germline V gene sequence: CDR1 GTSNPN, CDR2 SVGIG (reference sequence). CDR3 DNA: TGTGCCTGGAGTGAAGGCCAGGCAAACACTGAAGCTTTCTTT. Amino acids: CAWSEGQANTEAFF.

The chain recombines TRBV7-2 with TRBJ1-6; 10 bases are shared with TRBD1. The junction had 11 bases not matched to a gene; V was cut back by 2 bases and J by 10 bases. CDR3 length: 17 amino acids. The germline CDR1 and CDR2 sequences are SGHTA and FQGNSA. This chain's CDR3 is CASSLSSSGTGASPLHF. The CDR3 nucleotides read TGTGCCAGCAGCTTAAGTTCCTCCGGGACAGGGGCCTCACCCCTCCACTTT.

This chain links TRBV7-6 with TRBJ2-3, with D perhaps matching TRBD1 (7 bases). The germline gives CDR1 SGHVS, CDR2 FNYEAQ. Trimming cost V 8 bases and J 6 bases, with 39 bases left between them. The CDR3 contains 21 residues. Here the CDR3 DNA reads TGTGCCAGCCTTTACAGGGGCTTAGGTCTCCCTAGCGAGCCAGAGGTGGATACGCAGTATTTT. Residues: CASLYRGLGLPSEPEVDTQYF.

The V call is TRBV11-2, the J call TRBJ2-3; 8 bases are a match to TRBD1. Germline CDR1 reads SGHAT; CDR2 reads FQNNGV. V shed 4 bases, J shed 0 bases, and the junction held 9 bases outside the gene matches. The CDR3 is made up of 17 amino acids. The DNA of the CDR3 is TGTGCCAGCAGCTACAGGGGGAGCGGGCCGAGCACAGATACGCAGTATTTT. It specifies CASSYRGSGPSTDTQYF.

This rearrangement joins TRBV5-1 to TRBJ2-5; TRBD2 aligns across 10 bases. Germline trimming cut 0 bases from V and 5 bases from J; bases unmatched to any gene: 10. Germline CDR1 is SGHRS and CDR2 is YFSETQ. CDR3 length: 17 amino acids. The CDR3 sequence is CASSLGASGRSWETQYF. DNA of the CDR3: TGCGCCAGCAGCTTGGGGGCTAGCGGGAGAAGTTGGGAGACCCAGTACTTC.

The chain is built from TRBV19 and TRBJ1-2, with a tentative D call TRBD1 (5 bases). This CDR3 region has 12 residues. From germline, CDR1 is LNHDA and CDR2 SQIVND (reference sequence). Trimming stripped 6 bases from V and 7 bases from J, with 12 bases between. CDR3 region: CASRGRGGGYTF. CDR3 in DNA: TGTGCCAGTAGGGGCCGGGGCGGTGGCTACACCTTC. The full variable domain, in which reference TRBV19 and TRBJ1-2 provide the parts outside the CDR3, is DGGITQSPKYLFRKEGQNVTLSCEQNLNHDAMYWYRQDPGQGLRLIYYSQIVNDFQKGDIAEGYSVSREKKESFPLTVTSAQKNPTAFYLCASRGRGGGYTFGSGTRLTVV.

The chain employs TRBV30 and TRBJ2-3, with D unresolved. The CDR3 runs to 12 residues. Trimming took 2 bases from V and 5 from J, leaving 8 bases between them. The germline CDR1 and CDR2 sequences are GTSNPN and SVGIG (reference sequence). The CDR3 reads CAWSTTGDTQYF. Here the CDR3 DNA reads TGTGCCTGGAGTACGACTGGAGATACGCAGTATTTT.

The genes are TRBV21-1 and TRBJ1-5; the table's D gene call, TRBD1, was not cross checked with the DNA. TRBV21-1 constitutes a pseudogene. CDR3 length: 15 residues. The CDR3 DNA sequence: TGTGCCAGCAGTAACCAGCAGGTTTTATATCAGCCCCAGCATTTT. Its protein product is CASSNQQVLYQPQHF.

Regarding this clone: At one end, the junction sequence differs from germline, possibly due to a read error. V and J are TRBV30 and TRBJ2-5; no clear D. The length of the CDR3 is 13 residues. Germline-derived CDR1 and CDR2 are GTSNPN and SVGIG (reference sequence). CDR3 DNA sequence: TGTGCCTGGAAAGGGCAGGACCAAGAGATCCAGTACTTC. Its protein product is CAWKGQDQEIQYF.

The genes are TRBV21-1 and TRBJ2-7; the table calls TRBD2, which could not be checked here. TRBV21-1 is a listed pseudogene. The CDR3 sequence is 18 residues long. The CDR3 coding sequence is TGTGCCAGCAGCTCCCCTAGGACTAGCGGGGGTAGCTCCTACGAGCAGTACTTC. Protein product: CASSSPRTSGGSSYEQYF.

The chain has TRBV2 and TRBJ2-5; D is undetermined. Trimming shortened V by 6 bases and J by 5 bases, and 13 bases separated the two germline ends. Germline V CDR1 and CDR2: SNHLY, FYNNEI. This CDR3 contains 13 residues. The CDR3 loop reads CASSQGDLETQYF. CDR3 bases: TGTGCCAGCAGCCAAGGAGATTTGGAGACCCAGTACTTC.

This chain connects TRBV20-1 to TRBJ2-5, with D possibly TRBD1 on 6 matching bases. The V and J ends lost 3 bases and 5 bases respectively, with 7 bases between them. The CDR3 has 11 residues. Germline-derived CDR1 and CDR2 are DFQATT and SNEGSKA (reference sequence). CDR3 nucleotide sequence: TGCAGTGCTAGGGGGGCTGAGACCCAGTACTTC. Protein sequence: CSARGAETQYF.

The V gene is TRBV7-9, the J gene TRBJ2-7; 7 bases agree with TRBD1. The CDR3 runs 13 residues. Germline trimming cut 7 bases from V and 6 bases from J; bases unmatched to any gene: 9. Germline CDR1 SEHNR, CDR2 FQNEAQ (reference sequence). Here the CDR3 reads CASTLDRGPEQYF. DNA of the CDR3: TGTGCCAGCACCCTAGATAGGGGGCCCGAGCAGTACTTC. The full variable domain, in which reference TRBV7-9 and TRBJ2-7 provide the parts outside the CDR3, is DTGVSQNPRHKITKRGQNVTFRCDPISEHNRLYWYRQTLGQGPEFLTYFQNEAQLEKSRLLSDRFSAERPKGSFSTLEIQRTEQGDSAMYLCASTLDRGPEQYFGPGTRLTVT.

In nucleotides, the CDR3 is TGCGCCAGCAGGCCCCAGGGTAGCACAGATACGCAGTATTTT. Translation: CASRPQGSTDTQYF. J is TRBJ2-3 and V is TRBV5-1, with D perhaps TRBD1 (5 bases). The length of the CDR3 is 14 residues. The V end lost 5 bases, the J end lost 0 bases, and 10 bases lay between the germline ends. The germline V gene has CDR1 SGHRS and CDR2 YFSETQ. The variable domain in full, with the rest retrieved from reference TRBV5-1 and TRBJ2-3, is KAGVTQTPRYLIKTRGQQVTLSCSPISGHRSVSWYQQTPGQGLQFLFEYFSETQRNKGNFPGRFSGRQFSNSRSEMNVSTLELGDSALYLCASRPQGSTDTQYFGPGTRLTVL.

In this sample, this clone turned up once. The V call is TRBV29-1, the J call TRBJ1-1; D unresolved. The V gene's germline CDR1 is SQVTM and CDR2 ANQGSEA. This CDR3 has 12 amino acids. V lost 1 base and J lost 5, with 8 bases in between. The CDR3 region has the DNA TGCAGCGTTGAAGCCAGGAGGACTGAAGCTTTCTTT. Amino acids: CSVEARRTEAFF.

This chain joins TRBV5-4 and TRBJ2-3, with 9 positions matching TRBD2. In germline, CDR1 is SGHNT, CDR2 YYREEE (reference sequence). CDR3 size: 19 residues. Losses at the gene ends were 6 bases for V and 0 bases for J; bases not matched to a gene: 17. CDR3 in DNA: TGTGCCAGCACCTACAAATTGACTAGCGGAGTTACTAGCACAGATACGCAGTATTTT. This sequence encodes CASTYKLTSGVTSTDTQYF.

The CDR3, as DNA: TGTGCCAGCAGCTCTAATTACAGGGGGCACAACGAGCAGTACTTC. Translation gives CASSSNYRGHNEQYF. V and J are TRBV11-3 and TRBJ2-7; TRBD1 aligns across 9 bases. In germline, CDR1 is SGHNT, CDR2 YENEEA. Trimming at V came to 4 bases and at J to 5 bases, leaving 9 bases not matched to a gene. This CDR3 has 15 amino acids.

V gene TRBV7-6 combines with J gene TRBJ2-3; 15 bases are a match to TRBD2. The CDR3 covers 18 residues. The germline V gene has CDR1 SGHVS and CDR2 FNYEAQ. V trimming: 5 bases; J trimming: 0 bases; junction bases outside the gene matches: 6. The CDR3 loop is CASSAGLAGGSSTDTQYF. The CDR3 DNA sequence: TGTGCCAGCAGCGCGGGACTAGCGGGGGGTTCTAGCACAGATACGCAGTATTTT.

The V and J genes are TRBV4-2 and TRBJ1-1; D not certain. This CDR3 comprises 14 residues. The germline V gene encodes CDR1 LGHNA and CDR2 YNFKEQ. Deletions cut 1 base from V and 1 base from J, with 7 bases between. CDR3 loop: CASSQGDPNTEAFF. CDR3 nucleotides: TGTGCCAGCAGCCAAGGAGACCCGAACACTGAAGCTTTCTTT.